Sequencing of this T cell receptor beta chain was carried out in a study of cytomegalovirus exposure and HLA in healthy donors. General study results and limits: TCR beta chain V- and J-gene trimming was linked, in a later analysis, to a missense variant in DCLRE1C.

After removal of 3 bases from V and 7 bases from J, the junction contained 6 bases not matched to a gene. Germline CDR1 and CDR2: SEHNR and FQNEAQ (reference sequence). This CDR3 has 15 amino acids. Both 60 Vbeta primers and 13 Jbeta primers went into the PCR. Generated by immunoSEQ multiplex PCR, the TCRdb table keeps only in-frame clones and is missing some. Of over 100,000 clones detected, around 75% appear once; the ten largest clones hold 2.1%. This clone was seen only a few times. Its antigen is not known. The sample was PBMCs. The V gene is TRBV7-9, the J gene TRBJ2-2, with 9 nucleotides matching TRBD2. This receptor was taken from a man between 25 and 39 years old in good health and CMV-seronegative. This CDR3 reads CASSFSGGRGGELFF. The CDR3 bases are TGTGCCAGCAGCTTCAGCGGGGGGAGAGGCGGGGAGCTGTTTTTT.